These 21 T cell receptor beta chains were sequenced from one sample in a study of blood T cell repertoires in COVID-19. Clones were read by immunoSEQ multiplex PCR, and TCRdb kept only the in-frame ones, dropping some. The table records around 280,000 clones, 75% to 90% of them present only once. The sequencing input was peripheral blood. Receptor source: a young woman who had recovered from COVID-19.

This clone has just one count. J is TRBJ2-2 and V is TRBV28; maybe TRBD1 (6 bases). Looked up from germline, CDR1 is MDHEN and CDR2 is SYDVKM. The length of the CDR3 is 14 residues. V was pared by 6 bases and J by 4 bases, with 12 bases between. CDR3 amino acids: CASRGAGATGELFF. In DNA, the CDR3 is TGTGCCAGCAGGGGGGCAGGGGCCACCGGGGAGCTGTTTTTT.

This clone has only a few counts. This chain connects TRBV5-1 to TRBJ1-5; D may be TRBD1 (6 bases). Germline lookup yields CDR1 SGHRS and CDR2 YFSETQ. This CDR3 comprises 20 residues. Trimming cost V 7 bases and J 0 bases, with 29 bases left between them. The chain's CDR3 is CASHLVGQLYSIYSNQPQHF. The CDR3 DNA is TGCGCCAGCCATCTCGTAGGACAGCTCTATTCAATCTATAGCAATCAGCCCCAGCATTTT.

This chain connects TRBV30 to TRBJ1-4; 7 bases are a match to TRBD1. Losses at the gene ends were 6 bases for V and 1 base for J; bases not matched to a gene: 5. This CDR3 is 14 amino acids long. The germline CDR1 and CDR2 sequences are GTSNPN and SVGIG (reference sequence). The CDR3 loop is CACTRQGTNEKLFF. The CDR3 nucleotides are TGTGCCTGCACCCGACAGGGAACTAATGAAAAACTGTTTTTT.

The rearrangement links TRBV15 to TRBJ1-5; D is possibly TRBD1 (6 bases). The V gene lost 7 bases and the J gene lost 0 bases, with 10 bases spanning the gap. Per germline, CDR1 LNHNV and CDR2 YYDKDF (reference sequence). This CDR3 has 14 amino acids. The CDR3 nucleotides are TGTGCCACCAACCAGGGGATTAGCAATCAGCCCCAGCATTTT. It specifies CATNQGISNQPQHF.

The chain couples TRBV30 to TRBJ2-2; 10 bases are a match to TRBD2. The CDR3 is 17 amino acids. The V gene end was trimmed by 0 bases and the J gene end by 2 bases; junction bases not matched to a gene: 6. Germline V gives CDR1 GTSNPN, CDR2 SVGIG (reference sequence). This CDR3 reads CAWSVETSGFNTGELFF. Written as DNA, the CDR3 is TGTGCCTGGAGTGTGGAGACTAGCGGGTTCAACACCGGGGAGCTGTTTTTT.

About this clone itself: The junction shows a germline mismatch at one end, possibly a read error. Here the CDR3 DNA reads TGTGCCAGCACTGAAAGAGGGCGTGAAGCTTTCTTT. Translated, it gives CASTERGREAFF. V gene TRBV6-1 combines with J gene TRBJ1-1; D not certain. Germline values: CDR1 MNHNS, CDR2 SASEGT. The CDR3 has 12 amino acids.

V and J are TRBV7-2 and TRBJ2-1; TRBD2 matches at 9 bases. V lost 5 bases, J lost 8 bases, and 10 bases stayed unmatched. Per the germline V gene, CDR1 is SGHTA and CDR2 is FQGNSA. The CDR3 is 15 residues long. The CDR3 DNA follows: TGTGCCAGCAGCGCGCGGACTAGCGATAATCATGAGCAGTTCTTC. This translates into CASSARTSDNHEQFF.

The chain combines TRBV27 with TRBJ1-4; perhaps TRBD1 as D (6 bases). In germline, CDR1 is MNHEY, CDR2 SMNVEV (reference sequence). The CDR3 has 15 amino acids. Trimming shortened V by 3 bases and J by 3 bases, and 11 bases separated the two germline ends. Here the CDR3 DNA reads TGTGCCAGCAGTTTGCGACAGGTTTCTAATGAAAAACTGTTTTTT. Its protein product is CASSLRQVSNEKLFF.

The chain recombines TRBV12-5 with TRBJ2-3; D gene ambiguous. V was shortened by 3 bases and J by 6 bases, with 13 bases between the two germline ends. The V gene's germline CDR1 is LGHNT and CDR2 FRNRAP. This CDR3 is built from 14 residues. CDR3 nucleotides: TGTGCTAGTGGTTTCTCCCTTCGTGAGGATACGCAGTATTTT. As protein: CASGFSLREDTQYF.

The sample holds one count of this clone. In DNA, the CDR3 is TGTGCCAGCAGCCCACAGGAGTCCTACGAGCAGTACTTC. Translated, it gives CASSPQESYEQYF. This sequence joins TRBV7-9 and TRBJ2-7; tentative D call: TRBD1 (5 bases). The CDR3 extends over 13 amino acids. Deletions cut 5 bases from V and 1 base from J, with 9 bases between. CDR1 is SEHNR and CDR2 is FQNEAQ in the germline V gene (reference sequence).

The CDR3 protein is CASSFRGPDEQYF. In nucleotides, the CDR3 is TGTGCCAGCAGTTTTAGGGGGCCCGACGAGCAGTACTTC. This chain connects TRBV12-3 or TRBV12-4 to TRBJ2-7, with 7 positions matching TRBD1. With V trimmed by 3 bases and J by 5 bases, 4 bases remained unmatched. The CDR3 contains 13 residues.

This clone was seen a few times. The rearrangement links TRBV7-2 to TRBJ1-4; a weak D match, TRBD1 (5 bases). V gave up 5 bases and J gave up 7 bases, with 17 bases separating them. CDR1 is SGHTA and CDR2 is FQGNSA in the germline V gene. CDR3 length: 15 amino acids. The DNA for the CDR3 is TGTGCCAGCAGCAAGAGCCGCAGGGAGGGTGAAAAACTGTTTTTT. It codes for CASSKSRREGEKLFF.

The CDR3 bases are TGTGCCAGCAGCTTTGTCGCGGGAGGGCCAAATGAGCAGTTCTTC. Translation: CASSFVAGGPNEQFF. The chain combines TRBV7-3 with TRBJ2-1, with TRBD2 identical over 9 bases. There are 15 residues in the CDR3. Trimming cost V 3 bases and J 7 bases; bases outside gene matches: 7. Germline CDR1 reads SGHTA; CDR2 reads FQGTGA. Filled out from reference TRBV7-3 and TRBJ2-1, the complete variable domain reads GAGVSQTPSNKVTEKGKYVELRCDPISGHTALYWYRQSLGQGPEFLIYFQGTGAADDSGLPNDRFFAVRPEGSVSTLKIQRTERGDSAVYLCASSFVAGGPNEQFFGPGTRLTVL.

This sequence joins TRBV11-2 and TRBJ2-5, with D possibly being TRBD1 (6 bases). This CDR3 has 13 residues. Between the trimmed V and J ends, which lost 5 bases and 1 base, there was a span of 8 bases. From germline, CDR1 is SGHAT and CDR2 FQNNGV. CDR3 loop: CASSAQGQETQYF. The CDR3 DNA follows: TGTGCCAGCAGCGCACAGGGCCAAGAGACCCAGTACTTC. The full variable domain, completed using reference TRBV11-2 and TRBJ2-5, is EAGVAQSPRYKIIEKRQSVAFWCNPISGHATLYWYQQILGQGPKLLIQFQNNGVVDDSQLPKDRFSAERLKGVDSTLKIQPAKLEDSAVYLCASSAQGQETQYFGPGTRLLVL.

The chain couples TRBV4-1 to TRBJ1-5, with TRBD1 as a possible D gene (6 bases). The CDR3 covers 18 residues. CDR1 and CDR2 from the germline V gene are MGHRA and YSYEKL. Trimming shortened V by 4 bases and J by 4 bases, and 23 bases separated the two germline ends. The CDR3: CASSLTHEAWTANQPQHF. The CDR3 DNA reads TGCGCCAGCAGCCTGACTCACGAGGCCTGGACAGCTAATCAGCCCCAGCATTTT.

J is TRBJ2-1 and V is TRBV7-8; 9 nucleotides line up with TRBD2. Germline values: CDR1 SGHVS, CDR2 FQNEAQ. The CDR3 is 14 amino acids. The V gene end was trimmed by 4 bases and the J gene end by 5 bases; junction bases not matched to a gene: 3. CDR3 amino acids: CASSSREGNNEQFF. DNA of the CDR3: TGTGCCAGCAGCTCGCGGGAGGGTAACAATGAGCAGTTCTTC.

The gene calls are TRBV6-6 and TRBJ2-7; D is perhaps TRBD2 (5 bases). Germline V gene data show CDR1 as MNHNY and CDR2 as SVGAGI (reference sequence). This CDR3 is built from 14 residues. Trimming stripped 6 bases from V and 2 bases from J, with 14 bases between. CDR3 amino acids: CASRDGGRTYEQYF. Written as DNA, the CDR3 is TGTGCCAGCAGAGACGGAGGAAGGACCTACGAGCAGTACTTC.

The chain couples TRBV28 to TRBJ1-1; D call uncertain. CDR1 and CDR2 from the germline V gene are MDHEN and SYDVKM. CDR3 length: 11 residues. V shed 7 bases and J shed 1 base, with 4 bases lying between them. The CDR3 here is CASISNTEAFF. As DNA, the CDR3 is TGTGCCAGCATCTCGAACACTGAAGCTTTCTTT.

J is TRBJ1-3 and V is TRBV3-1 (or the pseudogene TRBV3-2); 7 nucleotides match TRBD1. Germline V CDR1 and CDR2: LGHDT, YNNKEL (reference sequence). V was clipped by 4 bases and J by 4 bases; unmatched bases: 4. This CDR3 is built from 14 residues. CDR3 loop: CASSLGTEGNTIYF. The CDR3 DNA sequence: TGTGCCAGCAGCCTTGGGACAGAAGGAAACACCATATATTTT.

CDR3 DNA sequence: TGTGCCAGCAGCACACTACAAAGGACAGGGGAGGGCTACACCTTC. Amino acids: CASSTLQRTGEGYTF. The chain is built from TRBV2 and TRBJ1-2; TRBD1 matches 9 bases. The CDR3 contains 15 residues. V shed 6 bases and J 8 bases; nucleotides not matched to a gene: 13. The germline gives CDR1 SNHLY, CDR2 FYNNEI.

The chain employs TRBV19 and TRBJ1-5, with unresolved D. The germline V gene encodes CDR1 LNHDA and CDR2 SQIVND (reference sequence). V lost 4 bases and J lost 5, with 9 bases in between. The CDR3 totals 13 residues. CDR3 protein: CASSTSSDQPQHF. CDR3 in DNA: TGTGCCAGTAGTACTTCGTCAGATCAGCCCCAGCATTTT.